The clone carrying this TCR beta chain was seen only a few times. Its target is unknown. The sample belongs to a study of blood T cells in healthy people across ages. Study background: The capture of about one barcoded beta molecule per two T cells was achieved by template switching.

The authors ran a second PCR of roughly 6 to 12 cycles using a sample-barcoded 5' primer and a J-beta primer mix. TCRdb ran MiXCR on the 5' RACE reads and lists one entry per CDR3 protein. The sample has around 1,500,000 distinct CDR3 sequences, roughly 45% seen once. Every donor contributed about 10 milliliters of peripheral blood by blood draw. CDR1 SNHLY and CDR2 FYNNEI come from the germline V gene. V dropped 4 bases and J dropped 8; count of bases not matched to a gene: 5. This CDR3 region has 13 residues. Broader study findings: As naive T cell percentage varied, TCR beta diversity correlated strongly with it.

The chain carries TRBV2 and TRBJ2-4, with 7 positions matching TRBD1. Sample: blood. The sequence was collected from a woman between 18 and 29 years old in good health. For the CDR3, the DNA is TGTGCCAGCAGTGGAGGGGGCTCTGACATTCAGTACTTC. The encoded protein is CASSGGGSDIQYF.